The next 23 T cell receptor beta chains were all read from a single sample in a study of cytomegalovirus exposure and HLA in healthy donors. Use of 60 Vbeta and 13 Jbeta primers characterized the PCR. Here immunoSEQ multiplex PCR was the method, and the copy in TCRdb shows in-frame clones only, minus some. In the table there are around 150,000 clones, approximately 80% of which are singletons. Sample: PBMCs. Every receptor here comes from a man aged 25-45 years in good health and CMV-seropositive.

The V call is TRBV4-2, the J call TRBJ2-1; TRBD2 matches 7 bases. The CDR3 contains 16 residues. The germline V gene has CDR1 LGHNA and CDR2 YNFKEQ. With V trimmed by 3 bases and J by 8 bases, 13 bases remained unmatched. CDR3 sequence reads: CASSHLLAERTDEQFF. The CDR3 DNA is TGTGCCAGCAGCCATCTCCTAGCGGAACGCACCGATGAGCAGTTCTTC.

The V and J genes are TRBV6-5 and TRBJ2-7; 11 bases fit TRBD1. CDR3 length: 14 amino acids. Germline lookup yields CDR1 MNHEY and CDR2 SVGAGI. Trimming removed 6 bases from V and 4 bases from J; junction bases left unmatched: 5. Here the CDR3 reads CASSPGQGAYEQYF. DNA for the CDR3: TGTGCCAGCAGCCCCGGACAGGGGGCGTACGAGCAGTACTTC.

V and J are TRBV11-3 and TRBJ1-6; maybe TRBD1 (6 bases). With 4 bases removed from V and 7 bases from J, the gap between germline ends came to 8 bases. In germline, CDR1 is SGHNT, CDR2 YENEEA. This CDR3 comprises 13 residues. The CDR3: CASSSDRNSPLHF. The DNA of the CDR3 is TGTGCCAGCAGCTCGGACAGAAATTCACCCCTCCACTTT. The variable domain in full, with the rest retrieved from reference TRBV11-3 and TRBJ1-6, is EAGVVQSPRYKIIEKKQPVAFWCNPISGHNTLYWYLQNLGQGPELLIRYENEEAVDDSQLPKDRFSAERLKGVDSTLKIQPAELGDSAVYLCASSSDRNSPLHFGNGTRLTVT.

The CDR3 DNA reads TGCGCCAGCAATGATGGCTCCTATGGCTACACCTTC. Its translation is CASNDGSYGYTF. The J gene is TRBJ1-2, the V gene TRBV4-1; unclear D gene. The germline gives CDR1 MGHRA, CDR2 YSYEKL. The CDR3 consists of 12 residues. Trimming shortened V by 7 bases and J by 4 bases, and 10 bases separated the two germline ends.

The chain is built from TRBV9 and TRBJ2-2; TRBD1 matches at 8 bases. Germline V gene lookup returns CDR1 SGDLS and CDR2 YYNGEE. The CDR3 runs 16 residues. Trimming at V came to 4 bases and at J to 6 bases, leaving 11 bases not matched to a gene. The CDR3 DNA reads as TGTGCCAGCAGCCCAGGGGGCTACGAGAAGGCCGGGGAGCTGTTTTTT. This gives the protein CASSPGGYEKAGELFF.

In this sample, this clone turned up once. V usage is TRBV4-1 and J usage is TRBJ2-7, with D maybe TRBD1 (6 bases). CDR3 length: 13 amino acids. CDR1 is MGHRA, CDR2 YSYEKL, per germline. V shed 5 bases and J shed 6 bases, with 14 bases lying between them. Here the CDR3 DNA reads TGCGCCAGCAGCTCCGACAGGACAGCCGAGCAGTACTTC. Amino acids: CASSSDRTAEQYF.

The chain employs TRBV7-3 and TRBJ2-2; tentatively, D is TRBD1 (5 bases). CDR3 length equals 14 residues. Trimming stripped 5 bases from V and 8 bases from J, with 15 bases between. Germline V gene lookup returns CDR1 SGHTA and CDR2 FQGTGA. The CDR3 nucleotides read TGTGCCAGCAGCCCCAGGGCCGGAACGGGGGAGCTGTTTTTT. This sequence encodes CASSPRAGTGELFF.

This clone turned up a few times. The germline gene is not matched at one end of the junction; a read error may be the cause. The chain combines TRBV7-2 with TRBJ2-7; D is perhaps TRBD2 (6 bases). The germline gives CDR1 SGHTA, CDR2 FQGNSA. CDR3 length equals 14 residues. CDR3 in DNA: TGCGCCAGCAGCTCGGGACTTCCCGGCTACGAGCAGTACTTC. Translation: CASSSGLPGYEQYF.

CDR3 bases: TGTGCCAGCAGTTTGCCGGGGGGGCCAGATACGCAGTATTTT. It codes for CASSLPGGPDTQYF. The gene calls are TRBV28 and TRBJ2-3; 8 bases are shared with TRBD2. CDR3 length: 14 residues. V was clipped by 3 bases and J by 4 bases; unmatched bases: 3. Per the germline V gene, CDR1 is MDHEN and CDR2 is SYDVKM. Full variable domain (missing parts from reference TRBV28 and TRBJ2-3): DVKVTQSSRYLVKRTGEKVFLECVQDMDHENMFWYRQDPGLGLRLIYFSYDVKMKEKGDIPEGYSVSREKKERFSLILESASTNQTSMYLCASSLPGGPDTQYFGPGTRLTVL.

This chain's CDR3 is CAWSTTGDSPLHF. The CDR3 bases are TGTGCCTGGAGTACAACAGGGGATTCACCCCTCCACTTT. The chain carries TRBV30 and TRBJ1-6; TRBD1 aligns across 7 bases. V was pared by 2 bases and J by 8 bases, with 3 bases of the junction left unmatched. This CDR3 is built from 13 residues. CDR1 GTSNPN and CDR2 SVGIG come from the germline V gene (reference sequence).

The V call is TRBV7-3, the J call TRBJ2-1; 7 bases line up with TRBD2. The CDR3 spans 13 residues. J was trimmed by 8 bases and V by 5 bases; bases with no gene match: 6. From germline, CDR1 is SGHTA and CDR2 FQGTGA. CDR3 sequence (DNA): TGTGCCAGCAGCGTGGGGGGGAGGGATGAGCAGTTCTTC. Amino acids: CASSVGGRDEQFF.

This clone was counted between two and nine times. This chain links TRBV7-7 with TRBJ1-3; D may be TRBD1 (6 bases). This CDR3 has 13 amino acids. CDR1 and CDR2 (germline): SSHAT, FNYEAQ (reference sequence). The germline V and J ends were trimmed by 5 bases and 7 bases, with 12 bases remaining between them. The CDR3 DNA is TGTGCCAGCAGCCCAGATACAGGGAACACCATATATTTT. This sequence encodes CASSPDTGNTIYF.

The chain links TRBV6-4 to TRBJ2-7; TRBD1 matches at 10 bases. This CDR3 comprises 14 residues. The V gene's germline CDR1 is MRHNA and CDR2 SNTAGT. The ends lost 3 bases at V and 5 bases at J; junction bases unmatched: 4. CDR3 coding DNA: TGTGCCAGCAGTGAGACAGGGGGCCTAGACGAGCAGTACTTC. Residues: CASSETGGLDEQYF.

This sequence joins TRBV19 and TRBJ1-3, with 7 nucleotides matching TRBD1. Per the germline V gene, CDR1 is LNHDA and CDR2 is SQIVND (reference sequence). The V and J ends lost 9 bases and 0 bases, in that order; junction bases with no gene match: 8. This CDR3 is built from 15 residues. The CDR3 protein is CASKWDSSSGNTIYF. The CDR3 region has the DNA TGTGCCAGCAAATGGGACAGCAGCTCTGGAAACACCATATATTTT.

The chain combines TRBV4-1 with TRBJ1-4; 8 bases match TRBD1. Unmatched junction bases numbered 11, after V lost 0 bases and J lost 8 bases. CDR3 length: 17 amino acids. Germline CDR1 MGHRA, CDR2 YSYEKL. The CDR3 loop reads CASSQDLRTGSFEKLFF. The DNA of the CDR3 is TGCGCCAGCAGCCAAGATTTAAGGACAGGGTCTTTCGAAAAACTGTTTTTT.

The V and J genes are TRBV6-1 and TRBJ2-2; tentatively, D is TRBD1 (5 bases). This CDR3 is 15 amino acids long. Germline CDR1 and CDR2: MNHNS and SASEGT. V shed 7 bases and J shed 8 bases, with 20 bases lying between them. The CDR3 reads CASTEWTPSSGELFF. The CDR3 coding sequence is TGTGCCAGCACCGAATGGACACCCTCCAGTGGGGAGCTGTTTTTT.

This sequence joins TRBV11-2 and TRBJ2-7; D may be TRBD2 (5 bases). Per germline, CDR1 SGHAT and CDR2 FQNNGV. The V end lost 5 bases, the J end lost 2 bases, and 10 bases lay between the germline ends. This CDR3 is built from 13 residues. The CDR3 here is CASSEGVPYEQYF. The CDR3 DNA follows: TGTGCCAGCAGCGAGGGAGTACCCTACGAGCAGTACTTC. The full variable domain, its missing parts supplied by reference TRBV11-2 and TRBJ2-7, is EAGVAQSPRYKIIEKRQSVAFWCNPISGHATLYWYQQILGQGPKLLIQFQNNGVVDDSQLPKDRFSAERLKGVDSTLKIQPAKLEDSAVYLCASSEGVPYEQYFGPGTRLTVT.

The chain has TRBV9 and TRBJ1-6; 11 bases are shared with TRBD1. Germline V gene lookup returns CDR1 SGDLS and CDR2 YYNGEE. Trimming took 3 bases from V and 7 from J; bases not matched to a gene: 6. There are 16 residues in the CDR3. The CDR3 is CASSDAGTGGNSPLHF. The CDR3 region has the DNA TGTGCCAGCAGCGACGCCGGGACAGGGGGGAATTCACCCCTCCACTTT. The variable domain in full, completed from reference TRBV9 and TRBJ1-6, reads DSGVTQTPKHLITATGQRVTLRCSPRSGDLSVYWYQQSLDQGLQFLIQYYNGEERAKGNILERFSAQQFPDLHSELNLSSLELGDSALYFCASSDAGTGGNSPLHFGNGTRLTVT.

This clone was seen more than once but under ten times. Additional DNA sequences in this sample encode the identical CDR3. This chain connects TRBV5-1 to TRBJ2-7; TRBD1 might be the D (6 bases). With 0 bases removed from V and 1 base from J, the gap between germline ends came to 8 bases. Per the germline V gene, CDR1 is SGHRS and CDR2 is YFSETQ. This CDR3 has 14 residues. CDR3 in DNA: TGCGCCAGCAGCTTGGGGCAGGGGTCCTACGAGCAGTACTTC. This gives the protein CASSLGQGSYEQYF. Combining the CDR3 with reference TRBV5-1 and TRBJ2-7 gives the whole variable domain KAGVTQTPRYLIKTRGQQVTLSCSPISGHRSVSWYQQTPGQGLQFLFEYFSETQRNKGNFPGRFSGRQFSNSRSEMNVSTLELGDSALYLCASSLGQGSYEQYFGPGTRLTVT.

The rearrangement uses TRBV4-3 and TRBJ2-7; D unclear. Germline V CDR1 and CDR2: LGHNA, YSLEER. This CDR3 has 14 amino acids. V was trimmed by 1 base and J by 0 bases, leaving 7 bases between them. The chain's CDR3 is CASSQGTVSYEQYF. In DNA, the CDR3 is TGCGCCAGCAGCCAAGGTACGGTCTCCTACGAGCAGTACTTC.

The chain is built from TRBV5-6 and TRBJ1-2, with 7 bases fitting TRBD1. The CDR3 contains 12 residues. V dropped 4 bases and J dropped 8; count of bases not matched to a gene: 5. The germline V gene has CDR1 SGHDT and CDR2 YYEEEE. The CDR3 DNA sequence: TGTGCCAGCAGCGCAGGGGGTACCGGCTACACCTTC. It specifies CASSAGGTGYTF.

CDR3 nucleotides: TGTGCCAGCAGCTTCCAGTTTCGTGAAAAACTGTTTTTT. Protein: CASSFQFREKLFF. V usage is TRBV11-2 and J usage is TRBJ1-4; D remains ambiguous. Trimming took off 3 bases at V and 7 bases at J, with 9 bases between the two ends. Looked up from germline, CDR1 is SGHAT and CDR2 is FQNNGV. The CDR3 covers 13 residues.

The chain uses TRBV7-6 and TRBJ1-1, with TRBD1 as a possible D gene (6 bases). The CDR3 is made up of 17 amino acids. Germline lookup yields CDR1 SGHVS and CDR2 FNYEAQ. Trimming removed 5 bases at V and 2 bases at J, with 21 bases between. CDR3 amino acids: CASSLPSQGTLNTEAFF. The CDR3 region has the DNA TGTGCCAGCAGCCTCCCCTCCCAGGGGACGCTCAACACTGAAGCTTTCTTT. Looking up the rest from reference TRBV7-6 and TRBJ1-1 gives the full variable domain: GAGVSQSPRYKVTKRGQDVALRCDPISGHVSLYWYRQALGQGPEFLTYFNYEAQQDKSGLPNDRFSAERPEGSISTLTIQRTEQRDSAMYRCASSLPSQGTLNTEAFFGQGTRLTVV.